This TCR beta chain was found in a study of shared clonotypes between healthy human individuals. Germline lookup yields CDR1 SGHTS and CDR2 YDEGEE. The ends were cut back, 2 bases at V and 3 bases at J, with 12 bases in the middle. This CDR3 contains 15 residues. Profiled with immunoSEQ multiplex PCR; TCRdb holds only in-frame clones, not every one. Counted here are hundreds of thousands of clones, about 96% occurring once; the ten biggest clones make up 0.06%. The sequencing input was naive CD4+ T cells sorted from blood. Described subset: CD45RA+ positively selected. V and J are TRBV5-8 and TRBJ1-5; the D gene is possibly TRBD1 (6 bases). This receptor was obtained from a woman aged 25 to 45 in good health. CDR3 bases: TGTGCCAGCAGCTTCGGGACACCCCTCAATCAGCCCCAGCATTTT. This sequence encodes CASSFGTPLNQPQHF.